These T cell receptor beta chains were read from a single sample in a study of T-cell reconstitution after alpha-beta-depleted transplantation in children. TCRdb processed the PCR reads anew with MiXCR; each CDR3 protein has one entry. The table has 200,000 to 300,000 distinct CDR3 sequences, about 23% seen once; the top ten hold roughly 2.5%. This sample comprised PBMCs, obtained before TCRalphabeta/CD19-depleted stem cell transplant. These receptors were taken from a girl aged 2 to 10 with Fanconi anemia, due to receive a stem cell transplant. CDR3s include the opening cysteine and the closing phenylalanine or tryptophan.

J | length | V | CDR3
TRBJ2-1 | 16 | TRBV12-3/TRBV12-4 | CASSLRGLLVYNEQFF
TRBJ1-5 | 15 | TRBV20-1 | CSARAGQAGNQPQHF
TRBJ2-5 | 13 | TRBV28 | CASSSRGQETQYF
TRBJ2-3 | 18 | TRBV4-2 | CASSQGPEGGPGADTQYF
TRBJ2-7 | 12 | TRBV6-6 | CASSYRDGEQYF
TRBJ1-2 | 10 | TRBV25-1 | CASSDVGYTF
TRBJ2-1 | 12 | TRBV28 | CASHGEYNEQFF
TRBJ2-1 | 14 | TRBV20-1 | CSARWPGSIYEQFF
TRBJ2-5 | 15 | TRBV29-1 | CSVDSWTSGRETQYF
TRBJ2-1 | 13 | TRBV12-3/TRBV12-4 | CASNKREGGEQFF
TRBJ2-1 | 16 | TRBV29-1 | CSVAGGKRGINNEQFF
TRBJ2-1 | 14 | TRBV7-2 | CASTSGRNYNEQFF
TRBJ2-3 | 14 | TRBV20-1 | CSAWGLAGGDTQYF
TRBJ1-2 | 15 | TRBV9 | CASSVRDRGHYGYTF
TRBJ2-7 | 15 | TRBV24-1 | CATRNAGTKVHEQYF
TRBJ2-7 | 12 | TRBV20-1 | CSARVQGYEQYF